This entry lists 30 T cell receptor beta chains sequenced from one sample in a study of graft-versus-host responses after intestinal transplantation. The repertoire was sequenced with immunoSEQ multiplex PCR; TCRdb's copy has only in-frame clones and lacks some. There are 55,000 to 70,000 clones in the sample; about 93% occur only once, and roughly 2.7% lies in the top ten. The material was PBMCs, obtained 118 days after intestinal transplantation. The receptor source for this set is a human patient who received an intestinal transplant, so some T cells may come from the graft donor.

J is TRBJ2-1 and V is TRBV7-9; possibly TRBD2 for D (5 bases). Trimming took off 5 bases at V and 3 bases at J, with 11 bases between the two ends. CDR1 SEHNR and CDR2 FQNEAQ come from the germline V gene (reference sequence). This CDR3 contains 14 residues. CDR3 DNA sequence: TGTGCCAGCAGCCACGGACTGTACTACAATGAGCAGTTCTTC. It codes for CASSHGLYYNEQFF.

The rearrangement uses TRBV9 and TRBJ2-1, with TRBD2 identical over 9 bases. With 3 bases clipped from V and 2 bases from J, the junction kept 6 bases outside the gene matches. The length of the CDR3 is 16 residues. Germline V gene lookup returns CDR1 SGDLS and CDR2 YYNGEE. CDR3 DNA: TGTGCCAGCAGCGCCCGACTAGCGGCACCCTACAATGAGCAGTTCTTC. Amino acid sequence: CASSARLAAPYNEQFF. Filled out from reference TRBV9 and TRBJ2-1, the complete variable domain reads DSGVTQTPKHLITATGQRVTLRCSPRSGDLSVYWYQQSLDQGLQFLIQYYNGEERAKGNILERFSAQQFPDLHSELNLSSLELGDSALYFCASSARLAAPYNEQFFGPGTRLTVL.

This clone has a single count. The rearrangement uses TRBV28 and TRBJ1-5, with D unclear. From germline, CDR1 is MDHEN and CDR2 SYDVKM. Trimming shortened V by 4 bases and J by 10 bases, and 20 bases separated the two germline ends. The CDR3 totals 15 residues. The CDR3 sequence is CASSWLGVLISPQHF. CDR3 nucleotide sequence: TGTGCCAGCAGTTGGCTGGGAGTCTTAATATCCCCCCAGCATTTT.

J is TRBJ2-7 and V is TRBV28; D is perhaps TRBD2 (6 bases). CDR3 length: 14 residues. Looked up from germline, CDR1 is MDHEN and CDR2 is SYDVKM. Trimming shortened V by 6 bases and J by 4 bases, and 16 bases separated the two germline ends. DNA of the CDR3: TGTGCCAGCAGATCCGGGTCGGGACTTTACGAGCAGTACTTC. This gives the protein CASRSGSGLYEQYF.

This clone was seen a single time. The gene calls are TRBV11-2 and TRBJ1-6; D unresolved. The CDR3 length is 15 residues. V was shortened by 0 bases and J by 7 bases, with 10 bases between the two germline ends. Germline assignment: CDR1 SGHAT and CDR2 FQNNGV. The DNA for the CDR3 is TGTGCCAGCAGCTTAGAGGGCTCGTGGAATTCACCCCTCCACTTT. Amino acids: CASSLEGSWNSPLHF.

In DNA, the CDR3 is TGTGCCAGCAGTTTATCGGACAGGGGCAATCAGCCCCAGCATTTT. Translation: CASSLSDRGNQPQHF. The chain links TRBV28 to TRBJ1-5; 8 nucleotides match TRBD1. V shed 1 base, J shed 2 bases, and the junction held 1 base outside the gene matches. The CDR3 totals 15 residues. In germline, CDR1 is MDHEN, CDR2 SYDVKM. Variable domain in full (rest from reference TRBV28 and TRBJ1-5): DVKVTQSSRYLVKRTGEKVFLECVQDMDHENMFWYRQDPGLGLRLIYFSYDVKMKEKGDIPEGYSVSREKKERFSLILESASTNQTSMYLCASSLSDRGNQPQHFGDGTRLSIL.

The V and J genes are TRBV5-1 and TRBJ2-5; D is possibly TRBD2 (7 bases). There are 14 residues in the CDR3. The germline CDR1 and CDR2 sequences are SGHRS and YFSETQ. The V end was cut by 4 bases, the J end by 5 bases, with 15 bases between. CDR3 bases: TGCGCCAGCAGCCTAGGGGGGGTCCGGGAGACCCAGTACTTC. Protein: CASSLGGVRETQYF.

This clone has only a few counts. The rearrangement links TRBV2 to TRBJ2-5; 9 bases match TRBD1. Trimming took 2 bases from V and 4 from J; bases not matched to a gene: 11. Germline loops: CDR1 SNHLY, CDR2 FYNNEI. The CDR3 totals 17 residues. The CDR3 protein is CASSETLGQGVGETQYF. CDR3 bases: TGTGCCAGCAGTGAAACCTTGGGACAGGGCGTGGGAGAGACCCAGTACTTC.

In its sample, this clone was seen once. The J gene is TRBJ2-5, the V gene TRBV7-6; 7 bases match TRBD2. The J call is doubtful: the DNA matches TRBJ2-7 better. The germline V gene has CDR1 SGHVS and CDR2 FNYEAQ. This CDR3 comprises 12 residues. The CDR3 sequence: CASSPGGYEQYF. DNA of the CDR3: TGTGCCAGCAGCCCGGGAGGCTACGAGCAGTACTTC.

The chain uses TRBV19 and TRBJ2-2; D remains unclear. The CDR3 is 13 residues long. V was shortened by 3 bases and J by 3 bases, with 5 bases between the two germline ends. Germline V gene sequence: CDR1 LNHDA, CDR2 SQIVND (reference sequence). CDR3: CASSIGDTGELFF. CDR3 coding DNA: TGTGCCAGTAGTATTGGGGACACCGGGGAGCTGTTTTTT.

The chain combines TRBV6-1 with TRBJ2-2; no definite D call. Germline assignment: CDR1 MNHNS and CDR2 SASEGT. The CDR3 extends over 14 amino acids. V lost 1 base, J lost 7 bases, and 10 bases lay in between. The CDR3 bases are TGTGCCAGCAGTGAAGTGCCCCCCGGCGGGGAGCTGTTTTTT. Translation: CASSEVPPGGELFF.

In nucleotides, the CDR3 is TGCGCCAGCAGCCAAGGCGACAGGGTGGGAGTCACTGAAGCTTTCTTT. Protein: CASSQGDRVGVTEAFF. The J gene is TRBJ1-1, the V gene TRBV4-1, with 7 nucleotides matching TRBD1. The germline CDR1 and CDR2 sequences are MGHRA and YSYEKL. V trimming: 1 base; J trimming: 4 bases; junction bases outside the gene matches: 9. The CDR3 is made up of 16 amino acids.

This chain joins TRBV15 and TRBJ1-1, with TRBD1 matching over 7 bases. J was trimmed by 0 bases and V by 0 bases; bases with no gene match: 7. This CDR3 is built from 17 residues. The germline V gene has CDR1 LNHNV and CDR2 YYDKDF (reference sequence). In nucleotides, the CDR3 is TGTGCCACCAGCAGAGATGGGTCAGGGGGGATGAACACTGAAGCTTTCTTT. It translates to CATSRDGSGGMNTEAFF.

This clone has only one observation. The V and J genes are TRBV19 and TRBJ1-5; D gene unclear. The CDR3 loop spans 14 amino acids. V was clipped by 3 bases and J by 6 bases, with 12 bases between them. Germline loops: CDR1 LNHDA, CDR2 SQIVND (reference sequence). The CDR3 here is CASSIRKSVQPQHF. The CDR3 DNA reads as TGTGCCAGTAGTATCCGGAAATCGGTTCAGCCCCAGCATTTT.

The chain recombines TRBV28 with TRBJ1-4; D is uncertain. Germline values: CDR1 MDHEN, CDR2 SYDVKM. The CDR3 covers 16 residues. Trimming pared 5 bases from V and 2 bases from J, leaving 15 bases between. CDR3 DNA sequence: TGTGCCAGCAGTCCCCGTATCCTGGGGACTAATGAAAAACTGTTTTTT. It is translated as CASSPRILGTNEKLFF.

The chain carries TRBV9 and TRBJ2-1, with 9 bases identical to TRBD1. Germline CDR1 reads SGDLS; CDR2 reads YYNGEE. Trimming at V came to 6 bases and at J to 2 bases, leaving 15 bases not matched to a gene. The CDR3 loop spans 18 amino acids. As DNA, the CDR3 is TGTGCCAGCACCCTATCTCCAGCCGGGACAGGGACCTACAATGAGCAGTTCTTC. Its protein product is CASTLSPAGTGTYNEQFF. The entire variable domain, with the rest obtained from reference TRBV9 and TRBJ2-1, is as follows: DSGVTQTPKHLITATGQRVTLRCSPRSGDLSVYWYQQSLDQGLQFLIQYYNGEERAKGNILERFSAQQFPDLHSELNLSSLELGDSALYFCASTLSPAGTGTYNEQFFGPGTRLTVL.

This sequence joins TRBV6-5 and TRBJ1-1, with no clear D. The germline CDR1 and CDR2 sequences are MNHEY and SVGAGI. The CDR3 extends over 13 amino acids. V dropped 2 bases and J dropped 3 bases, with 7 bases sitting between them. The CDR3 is CASSYREDTEAFF. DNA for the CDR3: TGTGCCAGCAGTTACAGGGAGGACACTGAAGCTTTCTTT.

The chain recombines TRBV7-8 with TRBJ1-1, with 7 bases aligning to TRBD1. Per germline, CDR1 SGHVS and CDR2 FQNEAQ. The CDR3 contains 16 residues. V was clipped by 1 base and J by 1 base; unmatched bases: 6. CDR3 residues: CASSLEGRGANTEAFF. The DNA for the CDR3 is TGTGCCAGCAGCTTAGAGGGCAGGGGGGCGAACACTGAAGCTTTCTTT.

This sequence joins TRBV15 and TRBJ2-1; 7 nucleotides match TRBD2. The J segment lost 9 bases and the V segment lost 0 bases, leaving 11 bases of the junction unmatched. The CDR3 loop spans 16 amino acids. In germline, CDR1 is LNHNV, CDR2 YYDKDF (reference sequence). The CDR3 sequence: CATSRDGNGGRGEQFF. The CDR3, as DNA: TGTGCCACCAGCAGAGATGGGAACGGGGGGAGGGGTGAGCAGTTCTTC. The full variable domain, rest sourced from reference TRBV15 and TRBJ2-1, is DAMVIQNPRYQVTQFGKPVTLSCSQTLNHNVMYWYQQKSSQAPKLLFHYYDKDFNNEADTPDNFQSRRPNTSFCFLDIRSPGLGDTAMYLCATSRDGNGGRGEQFFGPGTRLTVL.

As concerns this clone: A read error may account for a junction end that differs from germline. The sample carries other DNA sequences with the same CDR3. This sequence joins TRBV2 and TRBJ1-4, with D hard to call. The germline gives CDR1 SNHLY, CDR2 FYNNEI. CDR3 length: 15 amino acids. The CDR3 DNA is TGTGCCAGCAGTGAAGTTGAGGCGGGTAATGAAAAACTATTTTTT. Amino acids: CASSEVEAGNEKLFF.

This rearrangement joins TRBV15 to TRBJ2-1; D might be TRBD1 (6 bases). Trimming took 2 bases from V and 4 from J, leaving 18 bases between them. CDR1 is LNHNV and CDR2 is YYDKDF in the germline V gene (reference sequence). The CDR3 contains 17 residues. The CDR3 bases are TGTGCCACCAGCAGACCTGGACAGACGGAACGGTACAATGAGCAGTTCTTC. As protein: CATSRPGQTERYNEQFF.

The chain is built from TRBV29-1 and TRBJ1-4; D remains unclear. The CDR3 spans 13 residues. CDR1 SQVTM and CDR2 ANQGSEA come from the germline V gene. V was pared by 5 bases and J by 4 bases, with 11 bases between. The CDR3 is CSVNDGYNEKLFF. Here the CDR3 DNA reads TGCAGCGTTAATGACGGTTATAATGAAAAACTGTTTTTT.

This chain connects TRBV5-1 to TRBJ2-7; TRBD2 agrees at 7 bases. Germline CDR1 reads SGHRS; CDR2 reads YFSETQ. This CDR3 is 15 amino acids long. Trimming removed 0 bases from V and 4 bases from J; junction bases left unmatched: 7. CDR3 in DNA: TGCGCCAGCAGCTTGGTGGCTAGCGGACGTTACGAGCAGTACTTC. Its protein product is CASSLVASGRYEQYF. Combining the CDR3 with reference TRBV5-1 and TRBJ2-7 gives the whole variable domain KAGVTQTPRYLIKTRGQQVTLSCSPISGHRSVSWYQQTPGQGLQFLFEYFSETQRNKGNFPGRFSGRQFSNSRSEMNVSTLELGDSALYLCASSLVASGRYEQYFGPGTRLTVT.

The CDR3 loop is CASSWWQGGTGELFF. The CDR3 DNA follows: TGTGCCAGCAGCTGGTGGCAGGGAGGCACCGGGGAGCTGTTTTTT. The chain employs TRBV5-6 and TRBJ2-2, with a possible D match to TRBD2 (6 bases). V lost 3 bases and J lost 4, with 13 bases in between. The CDR3 totals 15 residues. Germline lookup yields CDR1 SGHDT and CDR2 YYEEEE.

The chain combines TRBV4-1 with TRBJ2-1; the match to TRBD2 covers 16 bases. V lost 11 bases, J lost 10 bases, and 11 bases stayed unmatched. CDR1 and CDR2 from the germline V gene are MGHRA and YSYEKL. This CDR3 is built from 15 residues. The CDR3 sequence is CAASQGTSGGAEQFF. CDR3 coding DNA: TGCGCCGCCTCGCAGGGGACTAGCGGGGGGGCCGAGCAGTTCTTC.

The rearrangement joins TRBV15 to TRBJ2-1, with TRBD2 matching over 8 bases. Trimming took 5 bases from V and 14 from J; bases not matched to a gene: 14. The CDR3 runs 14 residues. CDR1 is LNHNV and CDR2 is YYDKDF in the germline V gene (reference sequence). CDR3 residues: CATSGNGEAGVEFF. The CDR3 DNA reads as TGTGCCACCAGCGGCAACGGGGAAGCGGGAGTGGAGTTCTTC.

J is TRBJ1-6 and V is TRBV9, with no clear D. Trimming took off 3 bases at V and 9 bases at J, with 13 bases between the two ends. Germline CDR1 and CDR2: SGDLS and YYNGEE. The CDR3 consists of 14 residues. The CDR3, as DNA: TGTGCCAGCAGCGAAGCGGGAAGGAGTTCACCCCTCCACTTT. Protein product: CASSEAGRSSPLHF.

The CDR3 DNA reads as TGTGCCAGCAGCACCGGGACTGCTCGAGAGCAGTACTTC. Its protein is CASSTGTAREQYF. The rearrangement links TRBV7-8 to TRBJ2-7, with a tentative D call TRBD2 (6 bases). CDR1 and CDR2 from the germline V gene are SGHVS and FQNEAQ. V lost 5 bases and J lost 7, with 15 bases in between. The CDR3 extends over 13 amino acids.

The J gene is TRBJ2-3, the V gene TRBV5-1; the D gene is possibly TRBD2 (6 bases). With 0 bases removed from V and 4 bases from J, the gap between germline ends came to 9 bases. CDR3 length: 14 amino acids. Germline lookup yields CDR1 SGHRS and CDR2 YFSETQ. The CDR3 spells CASSLGDSADTQYF. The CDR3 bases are TGCGCCAGCAGCTTGGGGGACTCAGCAGATACGCAGTATTTT.

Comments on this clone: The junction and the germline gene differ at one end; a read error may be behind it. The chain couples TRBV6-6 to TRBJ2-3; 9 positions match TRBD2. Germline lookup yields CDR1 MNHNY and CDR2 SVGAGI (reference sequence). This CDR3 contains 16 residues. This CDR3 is CASSTGLATSTDAQYF. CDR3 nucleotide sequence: TGTGCCAGCAGTACTGGACTAGCGACAAGCACAGATGCGCAGTATTTT.